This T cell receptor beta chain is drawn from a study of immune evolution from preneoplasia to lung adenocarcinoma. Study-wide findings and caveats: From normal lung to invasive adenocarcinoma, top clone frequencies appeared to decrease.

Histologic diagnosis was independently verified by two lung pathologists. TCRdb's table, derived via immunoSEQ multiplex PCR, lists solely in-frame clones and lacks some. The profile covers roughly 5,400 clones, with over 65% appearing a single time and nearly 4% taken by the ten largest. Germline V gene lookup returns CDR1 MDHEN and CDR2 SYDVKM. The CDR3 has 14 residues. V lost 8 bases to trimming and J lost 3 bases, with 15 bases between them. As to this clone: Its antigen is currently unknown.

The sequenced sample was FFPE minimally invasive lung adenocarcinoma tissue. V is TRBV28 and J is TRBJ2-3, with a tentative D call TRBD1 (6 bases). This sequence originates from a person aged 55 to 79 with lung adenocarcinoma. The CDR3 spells CASQRGTLTDTQYF. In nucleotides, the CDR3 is TGTGCCAGCCAGAGGGGGACGCTAACAGATACGCAGTATTTT.